These 14 T cell receptor beta chains were all obtained from the same sample, sequenced in a study of blood T cell repertoires in COVID-19. TCRdb keeps only in-frame clones here, not all; method: immunoSEQ multiplex PCR. Counted here are 57,000 or so clones, 70% to 85% occurring once; the ten biggest clones make up about 20%. The sequenced sample was peripheral blood. The receptors come from a man in his fifties or sixties with acute or convalescent COVID-19.

The chain couples TRBV21-1 to TRBJ1-1; the table's D gene call, TRBD1, was not cross checked with the DNA. TRBV21-1 corresponds to a pseudogene. The CDR3 covers 16 residues. The CDR3 loop reads CASRSVLYTIRTEAFF. CDR3 DNA sequence: TGTGCCAGCAGGTCTGTTTTATACACAATTCGCACTGAAGCTTTCTTT.

The rearrangement uses TRBV19 and TRBJ1-1; TRBD1 matches 7 bases. From germline, CDR1 is LNHDA and CDR2 SQIVND (reference sequence). The CDR3 runs to 16 residues. The V segment lost 6 bases and the J segment 4 bases; nucleotides outside the gene matches: 14. The CDR3 DNA is TGTGCCAGTAGCGCAGCTCCGGGACAGTGGGGCACTGAAGCTTTCTTT. Protein product: CASSAAPGQWGTEAFF.

The rearrangement links TRBV29-1 to TRBJ1-6; 7 nucleotides match TRBD1. This CDR3 has 13 amino acids. Germline CDR1 SQVTM, CDR2 ANQGSEA. Germline trimming cut 7 bases from V and 7 bases from J; bases unmatched to any gene: 7. The DNA of the CDR3 is TGCAGCGCGAGACAGGGTCGGAATTCACCCCTCCACTTT. This gives the protein CSARQGRNSPLHF. Drawing the rest from reference TRBV29-1 and TRBJ1-6, the complete variable domain is SAVISQKPSRDICQRGTSLTIQCQVDSQVTMMFWYRQQPGQSLTLIATANQGSEATYESGFVIDKFPISRPNLTFSTLTVSNMSPEDSSIYLCSARQGRNSPLHFGNGTRLTVT.

The CDR3 is CASSLVGLAGAVETQYF. DNA for the CDR3: TGCGCCAGCAGCTTGGTGGGACTAGCGGGAGCGGTGGAGACCCAGTACTTC. The rearrangement joins TRBV5-1 to TRBJ2-5, with TRBD2 matching 14 bases. CDR1 and CDR2 (germline): SGHRS, YFSETQ. CDR3 length equals 17 residues. With V trimmed by 0 bases and J by 5 bases, 6 bases remained unmatched.

V and J are TRBV6-5 and TRBJ1-5, with unresolved D. This CDR3 comprises 13 residues. The germline V gene has CDR1 MNHEY and CDR2 SVGAGI. Trimming left V 11 bases short and J 1 base short, with 12 bases between. CDR3 in amino acids: CAGAEGSNQPQHF. CDR3 bases: TGTGCCGGCGCCGAGGGAAGCAATCAGCCCCAGCATTTT.

The chain carries TRBV19 and TRBJ2-1; 7 bases agree with TRBD1. After removal of 5 bases from V and 9 bases from J, the junction contained 19 bases not matched to a gene. CDR3 length equals 17 residues. Germline CDR1 and CDR2: LNHDA and SQIVND (reference sequence). The CDR3, as DNA: TGTGCCAGTAGTTCCTATTTTAGGGGGCAGCCGGGGATTGAGCAGTTCTTC. It codes for CASSSYFRGQPGIEQFF.

The chain recombines TRBV27 with TRBJ1-1, with TRBD1 as a possible D gene (6 bases). The CDR3 consists of 13 residues. Germline values: CDR1 MNHEY, CDR2 SMNVEV (reference sequence). The ends were cut back, 4 bases at V and 2 bases at J, with 8 bases in the middle. CDR3 sequence: CASSYRENTEAFF. For the CDR3, the DNA is TGTGCCAGCAGTTACAGGGAAAACACTGAAGCTTTCTTT.

The gene calls are TRBV19 and TRBJ2-7; 9 positions agree with TRBD1. CDR3 length equals 13 residues. CDR1 is LNHDA, CDR2 SQIVND, per germline (reference sequence). V trimming: 5 bases; J trimming: 6 bases; junction bases outside the gene matches: 5. For the CDR3, the DNA is TGTGCCAGTAGTGCGGGGGACAGGGCCGAGCAGTACTTC. Protein product: CASSAGDRAEQYF.

CDR3 nucleotide sequence: TGTGCCAGCAGTCCGACCGGGACAGCGAATCAGCCCCAGCATTTT. Its protein is CASSPTGTANQPQHF. V and J are TRBV6-5 and TRBJ1-5, with 7 bases identical to TRBD1. This CDR3 comprises 15 residues. Looked up from germline, CDR1 is MNHEY and CDR2 is SVGAGI. Losses at the gene ends were 5 bases for V and 4 bases for J; bases not matched to a gene: 8.

The CDR3 nucleotides are TGTGCCAGAAAACAGGGTCCCAATGAGCAGTTCTTC. It yields the protein CARKQGPNEQFF. J is TRBJ2-1 and V is TRBV21-1; TRBD1, the D gene given by the table, was not confirmed from the DNA. TRBV21-1 is flagged as a pseudogene. The CDR3 consists of 12 residues.

The table lists this clone with many counts. The chain has TRBV30 and TRBJ2-7; tentatively, D is TRBD1 (6 bases). With 0 bases removed from V and 8 bases from J, the gap between germline ends came to 11 bases. CDR1 GTSNPN and CDR2 SVGIG come from the germline V gene (reference sequence). This CDR3 contains 12 residues. The chain's CDR3 is CAWSVGGAKQYF. The CDR3 nucleotides are TGTGCCTGGAGTGTAGGGGGAGCCAAGCAGTACTTC.

V and J are TRBV20-1 and TRBJ2-5; D is unresolved. Germline CDR1 reads DFQATT; CDR2 reads SNEGSKA (reference sequence). This CDR3 is 10 amino acids long. Trimming took off 4 bases at V and 4 bases at J, with 4 bases between the two ends. The CDR3 sequence is CSANRETQYF. The CDR3 DNA reads as TGCAGTGCTAATCGAGAGACCCAGTACTTC.

V usage is TRBV11-2 and J usage is TRBJ2-7, with D possibly matching TRBD1 (6 bases). V was pared by 7 bases and J by 0 bases, with 22 bases between. Germline CDR1 reads SGHAT; CDR2 reads FQNNGV. The length of the CDR3 is 17 residues. The CDR3 region is CASTHKGGLYSSYEQYF. The CDR3 DNA reads as TGTGCCAGCACCCACAAAGGGGGTCTTTATTCCTCCTACGAGCAGTACTTC.

This chain links TRBV10-2 with TRBJ1-6; D gene ambiguous. The CDR3 has 17 residues. The germline V gene encodes CDR1 WSHSY and CDR2 SAAADI. V was trimmed by 2 bases and J by 4 bases, leaving 15 bases between them. DNA for the CDR3: TGCGCCAGCAGTGAGGTTTCAGTTTCGGGTTATAATTCACCCCTCCACTTT. This codes for CASSEVSVSGYNSPLHF.